Below are 4 T cell receptor beta chains sequenced from a single sample in a study of cytomegalovirus exposure and HLA in healthy donors. PCR used 60 Vbeta primers and 13 Jbeta primers. Data came from immunoSEQ multiplex PCR; TCRdb stores just in-frame clones and leaves some out. This sample carries 180,000 or so clones, roughly 74% of them seen once, and the ten largest clones take about 7.7%. The sample was PBMCs. These TCRs come from a woman aged 40 to 50 in good health and CMV-seropositive.

The rearrangement uses TRBV13 and TRBJ2-1; D uncertain. The CDR3 contains 18 residues. V was cut by 5 bases and J by 0 bases, with 20 bases left in between. CDR1 is PRHDT, CDR2 FYEKMQ, per germline (reference sequence). CDR3 in amino acids: CASSVSPNGGSSYNEQFF. CDR3 DNA sequence: TGTGCCAGCAGCGTAAGCCCTAATGGCGGAAGCTCCTACAATGAGCAGTTCTTC.

V gene TRBV6-5 combines with J gene TRBJ1-1; D not resolved. This CDR3 has 13 amino acids. Germline V gene lookup returns CDR1 MNHEY and CDR2 SVGAGI. Trimming pared 5 bases from V and 10 bases from J, leaving 17 bases between. The chain's CDR3 is CASSPFTGGLAFF. The CDR3 region has the DNA TGTGCCAGCAGTCCATTCACGGGAGGTCTAGCTTTCTTT.

J is TRBJ2-5 and V is TRBV6-1; D might be TRBD1 (7 bases). Trimming removed 2 bases at V and 5 bases at J, with 15 bases between. Germline V gene sequence: CDR1 MNHNS, CDR2 SASEGT. This CDR3 is built from 15 residues. CDR3 coding DNA: TGTGCCAGCAGTGAAAGCCCAGGGGGGTGGGAGACCCAGTACTTC. It translates to CASSESPGGWETQYF.

This chain connects TRBV28 to TRBJ1-5, with TRBD1 matching over 10 bases. Trimming cost V 6 bases and J 4 bases; bases outside gene matches: 6. This CDR3 spans 15 amino acids. Germline CDR1 is MDHEN and CDR2 is SYDVKM. The CDR3 sequence is CASSPTGGENQPQHF. The CDR3 region has the DNA TGTGCCAGCAGCCCGACAGGGGGCGAAAATCAGCCCCAGCATTTT.